These 22 T cell receptor beta chains were sequenced from one sample in a study of cytomegalovirus exposure and HLA in healthy donors. The PCR made use of 60 Vbeta and 13 Jbeta primers. The method was immunoSEQ multiplex PCR; TCRdb's version includes in-frame clones alone and lacks a portion of them. The sample has 120,000 or so clones, under 20% seen once; the top ten hold less than 3.5%. The sequenced sample consisted of PBMCs. Receptors were obtained from a female donor in good health and CMV-seropositive.

Regarding this clone: Additional DNA sequences in this sample encode the identical CDR3. The chain joins TRBV30 to TRBJ1-4, with D tentatively TRBD1 (5 bases). The V and J ends lost 6 bases and 10 bases respectively, with 27 bases between them. CDR1 is GTSNPN, CDR2 SVGIG, per germline (reference sequence). This CDR3 spans 16 amino acids. DNA of the CDR3: TGTGCCTGCACAAAATACGGGGGGTCACTCCTTGGAAAACTGTTTTTT. It encodes CACTKYGGSLLGKLFF.

This clone was counted between two and nine times. The V and J genes are TRBV5-1 and TRBJ2-2; the D gene is possibly TRBD1 (6 bases). CDR3 length: 16 amino acids. CDR1 is SGHRS and CDR2 is YFSETQ in the germline V gene. The V and J ends lost 3 bases and 7 bases respectively, with 19 bases between them. CDR3 amino acids: CASSSPGTTLDGELFF. The CDR3 bases are TGCGCCAGCAGCTCCCCCGGGACAACCCTTGACGGGGAGCTGTTTTTT.

The V gene is TRBV27, the J gene TRBJ1-2, with TRBD1 matching 8 bases. The CDR3 totals 15 residues. In germline, CDR1 is MNHEY, CDR2 SMNVEV (reference sequence). The junction had 9 bases not matched to a gene; V was cut back by 5 bases and J by 4 bases. The CDR3 region is CASSRQGRGTYGYTF. CDR3 coding DNA: TGTGCCAGCAGTCGACAGGGGCGTGGGACCTATGGCTACACCTTC.

V gene TRBV7-9 combines with J gene TRBJ2-1, with a tentative D call TRBD1 (6 bases). This CDR3 spans 15 amino acids. Trimming cost V 2 bases and J 5 bases, with 13 bases left between them. CDR1 and CDR2 from the germline V gene are SEHNR and FQNEAQ (reference sequence). For the CDR3, the DNA is TGTGCCAGCAGCTTACAGGGGAGCCAAAACAATGAGCAGTTCTTC. It specifies CASSLQGSQNNEQFF.

The J gene is TRBJ2-4, the V gene TRBV5-4; the D gene is possibly TRBD1 (6 bases). The V end was cut by 4 bases, the J end by 3 bases, with 14 bases between. This CDR3 spans 15 amino acids. Germline-derived CDR1 and CDR2 are SGHNT and YYREEE (reference sequence). Written as DNA, the CDR3 is TGTGCCAGCAGCGACCTCAAGGGGGTCAAAAACATTCAGTACTTC. This codes for CASSDLKGVKNIQYF.

In this sample, this clone turned up a few times. The chain combines TRBV7-2 with TRBJ2-3; D is unclear. There are 13 residues in the CDR3. V was shortened by 5 bases and J by 4 bases, with 10 bases between the two germline ends. Germline loops: CDR1 SGHTA, CDR2 FQGNSA. Here the CDR3 reads CASSPGPADTQYF. As DNA, the CDR3 is TGTGCCAGCAGCCCCGGTCCCGCAGATACGCAGTATTTT.

The chain combines TRBV2 with TRBJ2-1, with 9 bases aligning to TRBD1. CDR3 length: 15 amino acids. The V segment lost 7 bases and the J segment 4 bases; nucleotides outside the gene matches: 8. Germline V gives CDR1 SNHLY, CDR2 FYNNEI. The CDR3 loop is CASTWDRVAYNEQFF. DNA for the CDR3: TGTGCCAGCACCTGGGACAGGGTAGCGTACAATGAGCAGTTCTTC.

This clone was seen more than once but under ten times. This sequence joins TRBV30 and TRBJ2-1; 13 bases are a match to TRBD2. V shed 0 bases, J shed 9 bases, and the junction held 11 bases outside the gene matches. The CDR3 is made up of 17 amino acids. Germline CDR1 is GTSNPN and CDR2 is SVGIG (reference sequence). The CDR3, as DNA: TGTGCCTGGAGTGTTATCAGGACTAGCGGGAGTCGTGGTGAGCAGTTCTTC. Its translation is CAWSVIRTSGSRGEQFF.

The chain recombines TRBV7-2 with TRBJ2-4; 9 bases are shared with TRBD1. The germline CDR1 and CDR2 sequences are SGHTA and FQGNSA. V was clipped by 8 bases and J by 6 bases; unmatched bases: 8. This CDR3 has 14 residues. The CDR3 reads CASRPAGQGNIQYF. CDR3 nucleotides: TGTGCCAGCCGACCCGCGGGACAGGGAAACATTCAGTACTTC.

The gene calls are TRBV9 and TRBJ2-1; 8 bases are a match to TRBD2. The CDR3 is 15 residues long. V shed 4 bases and J 5 bases; nucleotides not matched to a gene: 8. Per germline, CDR1 SGDLS and CDR2 YYNGEE. The chain's CDR3 is CASSPGLASNNEQFF. For the CDR3, the DNA is TGTGCCAGCAGCCCCGGACTAGCTTCAAACAATGAGCAGTTCTTC.

This clone was counted between two and nine times. The V gene is TRBV6-6, the J gene TRBJ1-5, with D possibly TRBD1 on 6 matching bases. Trimming removed 8 bases from V and 2 bases from J, with 16 bases in between. The CDR3 contains 15 residues. Germline V gives CDR1 MNHNY, CDR2 SVGAGI (reference sequence). The CDR3 reads CASLNFQGRNQPQHF. In nucleotides, the CDR3 is TGTGCCAGCCTTAATTTCCAGGGGCGCAATCAGCCCCAGCATTTT.

The rearrangement joins TRBV5-6 to TRBJ2-4, with D possibly TRBD2 on 6 matching bases. Germline CDR1 SGHDT, CDR2 YYEEEE. This CDR3 comprises 19 residues. V was shortened by 3 bases and J by 0 bases, with 22 bases between the two germline ends. Here the CDR3 reads CASSSGVWGHYVAKNIQYF. Here the CDR3 DNA reads TGTGCCAGCAGCTCGGGGGTGTGGGGTCATTACGTAGCCAAAAACATTCAGTACTTC.

This clone has only a few counts. The chain uses TRBV19 and TRBJ1-4; perhaps TRBD1 as D (5 bases). Trimming left V 10 bases short and J 10 bases short, with 19 bases between. The CDR3 is 13 residues long. Germline values: CDR1 LNHDA, CDR2 SQIVND (reference sequence). CDR3 coding DNA: TGTGCCACGCGGGGGTCAGCACCTGGAAAACTGTTTTTT. Residues: CATRGSAPGKLFF. Complete variable domain (other parts from reference TRBV19 and TRBJ1-4): DGGITQSPKYLFRKEGQNVTLSCEQNLNHDAMYWYRQDPGQGLRLIYYSQIVNDFQKGDIAEGYSVSREKKESFPLTVTSAQKNPTAFYLCATRGSAPGKLFFGSGTQLSVL.

Concerning this clone itself: Relative to the germline gene, one junction end is altered; a read error may explain this. The chain carries TRBV5-6 and TRBJ2-7; a weak D match, TRBD2 (5 bases). The CDR3 runs 11 residues. In germline, CDR1 is SGHDT, CDR2 YYEEEE. CDR3 sequence (DNA): TGTGCCAGCAGCTTGGGCCAGGACTTAAACTTC. This sequence encodes CASSLGQDLNF.

This clone occurred a few times. The chain employs TRBV28 and TRBJ1-2; 7 nucleotides match TRBD1. Germline-derived CDR1 and CDR2 are MDHEN and SYDVKM. V shed 7 bases and J 8 bases; nucleotides not matched to a gene: 16. This CDR3 has 15 residues. As DNA, the CDR3 is TGTGCCAGCAAATGGGACAGCAGACTGAAGCAAGGCTACACCTTC. It codes for CASKWDSRLKQGYTF.

V gene TRBV2 combines with J gene TRBJ2-1; D call uncertain. Trimming pared 8 bases from V and 13 bases from J, leaving 15 bases between. The germline CDR1 and CDR2 sequences are SNHLY and FYNNEI. The CDR3 consists of 11 residues. The CDR3 here is CASLIELIQFF. For the CDR3, the DNA is TGTGCCAGCTTAATTGAGTTGATACAGTTCTTC.

A few counts support this clone. The chain is built from TRBV18 and TRBJ1-5; 8 bases agree with TRBD1. V was clipped by 5 bases and J by 4 bases; unmatched bases: 7. The CDR3 sequence is 15 residues long. Per the germline V gene, CDR1 is KGHSH and CDR2 is LQKENI. The CDR3 DNA sequence: TGTGCCAGCTCATCCACAGGGGGGGGTAATCAGCCCCAGCATTTT. It codes for CASSSTGGGNQPQHF.

J is TRBJ1-5 and V is TRBV15; 10 bases fit TRBD1. The CDR3 runs to 16 residues. Trimming at V came to 8 bases and at J to 0 bases, leaving 7 bases not matched to a gene. CDR1 LNHNV and CDR2 YYDKDF come from the germline V gene (reference sequence). CDR3 sequence: CATGTGADYSNQPQHF. The CDR3 DNA follows: TGTGCCACCGGGACAGGGGCTGATTATAGCAATCAGCCCCAGCATTTT. Full variable domain (missing parts from reference TRBV15 and TRBJ1-5): DAMVIQNPRYQVTQFGKPVTLSCSQTLNHNVMYWYQQKSSQAPKLLFHYYDKDFNNEADTPDNFQSRRPNTSFCFLDIRSPGLGDTAMYLCATGTGADYSNQPQHFGDGTRLSIL.

The chain joins TRBV5-1 to TRBJ2-2; 9 positions agree with TRBD2. CDR3 size: 18 residues. V was clipped by 4 bases and J by 1 base; unmatched bases: 11. Per the germline V gene, CDR1 is SGHRS and CDR2 is YFSETQ. This chain's CDR3 is CASSRTTTAGGNTGELFF. The CDR3, as DNA: TGCGCCAGCAGCCGAACGACTACAGCGGGAGGGAACACCGGGGAGCTGTTTTTT.

The chain joins TRBV11-2 to TRBJ2-3; 12 bases fit TRBD2. Looked up from germline, CDR1 is SGHAT and CDR2 is FQNNGV. The J segment lost 4 bases and the V segment lost 2 bases, leaving 7 bases of the junction unmatched. CDR3 length: 17 residues. DNA of the CDR3: TGTGCCAGCAGCTTATTTAGGTCTAGCGGGGGGGCAGATACGCAGTATTTT. Amino acids: CASSLFRSSGGADTQYF.

In this sample, this clone turned up a few times. V and J are TRBV7-9 and TRBJ1-4; D not resolved. CDR3 size: 13 residues. V shed 0 bases and J shed 14 bases, with 13 bases lying between them. Looked up from germline, CDR1 is SEHNR and CDR2 is FQNEAQ (reference sequence). CDR3: CASSLADTRVLFF. Here the CDR3 DNA reads TGTGCCAGCAGCTTAGCTGACACTAGGGTTCTGTTTTTT. Full variable domain (missing parts from reference TRBV7-9 and TRBJ1-4): DTGVSQNPRHKITKRGQNVTFRCDPISEHNRLYWYRQTLGQGPEFLTYFQNEAQLEKSRLLSDRFSAERPKGSFSTLEIQRTEQGDSAMYLCASSLADTRVLFFGSGTQLSVL.

The chain uses TRBV4-2 and TRBJ2-1, with 11 bases identical to TRBD2. The trim removed 1 base at V and 3 bases at J, leaving 5 bases unmatched. CDR3 size: 17 residues. The germline gives CDR1 LGHNA, CDR2 YNFKEQ. CDR3 in DNA: TGTGCCAGCAGCCAAGTGGCGACTAGCGGGGACTACAATGAGCAGTTCTTC. Translation gives CASSQVATSGDYNEQFF.